This T cell receptor (beta chain) is drawn from a study of tumor and adjacent non-tumor tissue in lung cancer. Across the whole study: Aged roughly 31 to 76 years, patients included about 11 men and about five women with stage I to III disease. Notes on the study in general: In normal lung, the top 100 clones were significantly more dominant than in tumor.

This clonotype was detected many times. Its antigen remains unknown. The trim removed 3 bases at V and 6 bases at J, leaving 21 bases unmatched. From germline, CDR1 is DFQATT and CDR2 SNEGSKA (reference sequence). The CDR3 consists of 19 residues. A modified ARM-PCR protocol with three rounds of nested PCR amplified TCRbeta. One entry per CDR3 protein, called by TCRdb with MiXCR from the multiplex PCR reads. Of over 110,000 distinct CDR3 sequences listed, approximately 64% are singletons. No cell sorting was done before RNA was extracted from the tissue. The J gene is TRBJ2-1, the V gene TRBV20-1; 9 bases are a match to TRBD1. The sequencing input was lung tumor tissue. The sequence was collected from a man in his 60s with small cell lung cancer. As DNA, the CDR3 is TGCAGTGCTAGCCTCGCCCGGGGACAGGGCTTTAGGCTACGCAATGAGCAGTTCTTC. Translated: CSASLARGQGFRLRNEQFF.